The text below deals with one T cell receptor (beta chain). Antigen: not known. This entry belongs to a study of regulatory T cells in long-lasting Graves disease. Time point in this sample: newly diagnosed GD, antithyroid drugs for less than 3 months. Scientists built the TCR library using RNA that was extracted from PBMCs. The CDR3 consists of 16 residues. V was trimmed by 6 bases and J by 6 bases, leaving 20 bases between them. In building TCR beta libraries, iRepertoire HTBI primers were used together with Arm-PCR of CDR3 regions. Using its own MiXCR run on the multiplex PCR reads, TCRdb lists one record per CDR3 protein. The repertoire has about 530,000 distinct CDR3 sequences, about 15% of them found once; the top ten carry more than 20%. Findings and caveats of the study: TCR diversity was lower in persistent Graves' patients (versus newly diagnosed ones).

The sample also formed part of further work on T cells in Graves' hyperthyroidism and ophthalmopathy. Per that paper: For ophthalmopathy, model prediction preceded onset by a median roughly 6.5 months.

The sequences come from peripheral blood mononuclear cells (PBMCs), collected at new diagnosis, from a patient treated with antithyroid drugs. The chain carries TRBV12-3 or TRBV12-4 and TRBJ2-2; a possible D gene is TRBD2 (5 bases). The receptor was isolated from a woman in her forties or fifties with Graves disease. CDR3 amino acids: CASSPSRSWLAGELFF. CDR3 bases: TGTGCCAGCAGCCCTAGCAGATCGTGGTTGGCCGGGGAGCTGTTTTTT.